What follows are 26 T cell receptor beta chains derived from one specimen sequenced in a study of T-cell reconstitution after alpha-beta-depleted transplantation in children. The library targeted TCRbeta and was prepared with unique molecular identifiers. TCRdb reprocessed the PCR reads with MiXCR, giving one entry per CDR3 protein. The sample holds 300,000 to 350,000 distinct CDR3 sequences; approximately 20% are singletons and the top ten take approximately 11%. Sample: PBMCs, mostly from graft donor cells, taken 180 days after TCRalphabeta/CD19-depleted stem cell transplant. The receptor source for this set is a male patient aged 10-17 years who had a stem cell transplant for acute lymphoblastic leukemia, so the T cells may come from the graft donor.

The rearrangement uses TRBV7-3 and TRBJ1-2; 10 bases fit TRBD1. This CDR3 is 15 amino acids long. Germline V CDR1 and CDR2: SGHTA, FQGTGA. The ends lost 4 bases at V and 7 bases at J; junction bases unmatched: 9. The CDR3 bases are TGTGCCAGCAGCTCCTCACCGGGACAGGGGTTTGGCTACACCTTC. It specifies CASSSSPGQGFGYTF.

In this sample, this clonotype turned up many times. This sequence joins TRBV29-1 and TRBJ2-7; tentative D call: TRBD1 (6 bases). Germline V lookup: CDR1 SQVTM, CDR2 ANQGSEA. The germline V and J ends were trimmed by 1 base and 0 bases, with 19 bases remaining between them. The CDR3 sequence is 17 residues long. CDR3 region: CSVEGKLLTGSSYEQYF. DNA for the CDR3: TGCAGCGTTGAAGGGAAGCTACTGACAGGAAGCTCCTACGAGCAGTACTTC.

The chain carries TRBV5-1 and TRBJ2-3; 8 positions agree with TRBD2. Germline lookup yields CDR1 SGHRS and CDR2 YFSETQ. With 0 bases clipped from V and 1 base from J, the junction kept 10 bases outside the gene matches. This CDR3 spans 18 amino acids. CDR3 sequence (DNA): TGCGCCAGCAGCTTGGGCCACGGGAGGGTCCGGGGCACAGATACGCAGTATTTT. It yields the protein CASSLGHGRVRGTDTQYF.

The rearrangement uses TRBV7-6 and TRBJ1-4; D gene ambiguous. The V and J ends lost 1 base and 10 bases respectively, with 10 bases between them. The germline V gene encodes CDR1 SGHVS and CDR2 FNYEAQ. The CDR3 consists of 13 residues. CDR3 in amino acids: CASSLGVAAKLFF. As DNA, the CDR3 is TGTGCCAGCAGCTTAGGAGTGGCCGCAAAACTGTTTTTT.

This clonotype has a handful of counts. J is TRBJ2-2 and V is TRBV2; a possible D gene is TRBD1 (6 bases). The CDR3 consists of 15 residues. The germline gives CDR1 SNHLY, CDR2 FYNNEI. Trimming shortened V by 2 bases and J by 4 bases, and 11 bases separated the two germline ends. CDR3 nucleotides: TGTGCCAGCAGTGAAAACCTCAGGGGCACCGGGGAGCTGTTTTTT. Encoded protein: CASSENLRGTGELFF.

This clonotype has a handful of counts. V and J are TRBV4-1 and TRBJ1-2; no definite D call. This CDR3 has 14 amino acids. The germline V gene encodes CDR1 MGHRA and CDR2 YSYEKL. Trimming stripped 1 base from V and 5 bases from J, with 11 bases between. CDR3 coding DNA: TGCGCCAGCAGCCAAGTAAAGAGCGGTTATGGCTACACCTTC. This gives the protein CASSQVKSGYGYTF.

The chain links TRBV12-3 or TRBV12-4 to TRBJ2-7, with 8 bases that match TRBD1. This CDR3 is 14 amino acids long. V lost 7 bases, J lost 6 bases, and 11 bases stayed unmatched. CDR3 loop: CASKKAGTGSEQYF. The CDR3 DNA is TGTGCCAGCAAAAAGGCCGGGACAGGAAGCGAGCAGTACTTC.

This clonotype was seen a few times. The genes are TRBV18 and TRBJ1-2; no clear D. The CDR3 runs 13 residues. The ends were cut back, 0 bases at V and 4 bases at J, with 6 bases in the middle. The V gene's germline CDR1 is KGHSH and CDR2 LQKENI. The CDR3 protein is CASSPPESYGYTF. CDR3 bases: TGTGCCAGCTCACCACCCGAATCCTATGGCTACACCTTC. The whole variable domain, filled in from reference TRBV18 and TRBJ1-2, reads NAGVMQNPRHLVRRRGQEARLRCSPMKGHSHVYWYRQLPEEGLKFMVYLQKENIIDESGMPKERFSAEFPKEGPSILRIQQVVRGDSAAYFCASSPPESYGYTFGSGTRLTVV.

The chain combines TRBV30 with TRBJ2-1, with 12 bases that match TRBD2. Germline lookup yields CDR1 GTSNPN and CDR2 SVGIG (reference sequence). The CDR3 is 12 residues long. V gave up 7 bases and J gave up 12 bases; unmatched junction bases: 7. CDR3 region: CALGLAGWAQFF. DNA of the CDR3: TGTGCCTTAGGACTAGCGGGATGGGCGCAGTTCTTC.

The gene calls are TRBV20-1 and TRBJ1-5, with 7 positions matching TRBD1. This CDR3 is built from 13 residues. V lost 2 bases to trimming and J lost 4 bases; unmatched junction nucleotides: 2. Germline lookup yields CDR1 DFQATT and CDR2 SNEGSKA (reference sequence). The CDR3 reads CSARNRGNQPQHF. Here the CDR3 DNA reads TGCAGTGCTAGAAACAGGGGAAATCAGCCCCAGCATTTT.

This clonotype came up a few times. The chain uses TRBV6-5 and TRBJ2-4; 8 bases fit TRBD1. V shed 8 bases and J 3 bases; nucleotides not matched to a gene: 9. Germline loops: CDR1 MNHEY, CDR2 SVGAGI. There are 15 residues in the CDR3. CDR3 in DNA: TGTGCCAGCGGTTTAGACAGGGGAGGCAAAAACATTCAGTACTTC. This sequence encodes CASGLDRGGKNIQYF.

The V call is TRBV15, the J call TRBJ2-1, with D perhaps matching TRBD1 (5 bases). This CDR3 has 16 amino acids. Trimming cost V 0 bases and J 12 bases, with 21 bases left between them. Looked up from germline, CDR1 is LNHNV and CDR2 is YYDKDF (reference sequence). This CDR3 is CATSRDLGVGNFGQFF. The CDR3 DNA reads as TGTGCCACCAGCAGAGATCTAGGGGTGGGCAATTTCGGGCAGTTCTTC. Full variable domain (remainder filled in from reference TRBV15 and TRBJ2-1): DAMVIQNPRYQVTQFGKPVTLSCSQTLNHNVMYWYQQKSSQAPKLLFHYYDKDFNNEADTPDNFQSRRPNTSFCFLDIRSPGLGDTAMYLCATSRDLGVGNFGQFFGPGTRLTVL.

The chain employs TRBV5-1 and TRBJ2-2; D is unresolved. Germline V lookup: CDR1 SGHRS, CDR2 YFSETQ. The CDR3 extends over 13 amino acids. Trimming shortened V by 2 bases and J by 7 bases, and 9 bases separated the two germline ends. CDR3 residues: CASSFSGVGELFF. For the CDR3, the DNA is TGCGCCAGCAGCTTCTCTGGGGTCGGGGAGCTGTTTTTT.

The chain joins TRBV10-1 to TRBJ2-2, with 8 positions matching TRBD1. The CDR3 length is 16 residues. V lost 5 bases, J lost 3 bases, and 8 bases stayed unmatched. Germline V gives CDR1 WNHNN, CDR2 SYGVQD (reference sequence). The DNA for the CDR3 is TGCGCCAGCAGTCTAAAACCGGGACAGGACACCGGGGAGCTGTTTTTT. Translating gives CASSLKPGQDTGELFF.

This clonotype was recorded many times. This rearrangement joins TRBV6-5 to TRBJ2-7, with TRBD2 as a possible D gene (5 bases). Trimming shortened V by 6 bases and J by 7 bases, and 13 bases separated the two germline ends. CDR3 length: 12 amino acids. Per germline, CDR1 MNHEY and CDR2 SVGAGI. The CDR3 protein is CASSPPTGEQYF. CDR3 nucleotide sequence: TGTGCCAGCAGCCCTCCGACGGGAGAGCAGTACTTC.

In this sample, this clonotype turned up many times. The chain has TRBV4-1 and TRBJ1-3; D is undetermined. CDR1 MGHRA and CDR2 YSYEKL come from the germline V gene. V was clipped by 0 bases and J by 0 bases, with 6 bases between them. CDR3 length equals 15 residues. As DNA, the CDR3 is TGCGCCAGCAGCCAAGAGCCCCACTCTGGAAACACCATATATTTT. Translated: CASSQEPHSGNTIYF.

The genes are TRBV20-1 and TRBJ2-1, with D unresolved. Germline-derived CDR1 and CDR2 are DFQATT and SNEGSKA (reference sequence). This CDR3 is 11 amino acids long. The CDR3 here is CSYRALNEQFF. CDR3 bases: TGCAGCTACCGGGCCCTCAATGAGCAGTTCTTC.

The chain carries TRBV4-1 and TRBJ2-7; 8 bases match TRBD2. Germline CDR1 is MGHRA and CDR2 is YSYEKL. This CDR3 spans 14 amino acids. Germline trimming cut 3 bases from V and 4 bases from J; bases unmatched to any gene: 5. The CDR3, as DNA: TGCGCCAGCAGCCAGTGGACTAGCAAGTACGAGCAGTACTTC. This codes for CASSQWTSKYEQYF.

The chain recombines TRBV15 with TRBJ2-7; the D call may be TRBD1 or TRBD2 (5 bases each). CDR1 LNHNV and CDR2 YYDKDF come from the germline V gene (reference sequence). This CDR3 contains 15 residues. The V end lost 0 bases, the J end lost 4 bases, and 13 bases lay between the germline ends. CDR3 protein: CATSRDRDVPYEQYF. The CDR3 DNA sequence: TGTGCCACCAGCAGAGATCGGGACGTTCCTTACGAGCAGTACTTC.

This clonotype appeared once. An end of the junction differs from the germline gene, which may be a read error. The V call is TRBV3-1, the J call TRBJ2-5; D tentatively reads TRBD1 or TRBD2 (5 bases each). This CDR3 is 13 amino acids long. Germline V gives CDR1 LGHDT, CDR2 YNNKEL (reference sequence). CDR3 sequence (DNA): TGTGCCAGCGGAGCCGGGACGCAAGAGACCCAGCACTTC. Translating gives CASGAGTQETQHF.

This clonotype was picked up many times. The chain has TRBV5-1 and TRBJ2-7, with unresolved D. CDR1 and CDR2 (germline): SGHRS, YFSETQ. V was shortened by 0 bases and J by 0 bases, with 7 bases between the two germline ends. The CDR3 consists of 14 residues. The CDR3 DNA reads TGCGCCAGCAGCTTGGGCCAGAGCTCCTACGAGCAGTACTTC. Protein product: CASSLGQSSYEQYF.

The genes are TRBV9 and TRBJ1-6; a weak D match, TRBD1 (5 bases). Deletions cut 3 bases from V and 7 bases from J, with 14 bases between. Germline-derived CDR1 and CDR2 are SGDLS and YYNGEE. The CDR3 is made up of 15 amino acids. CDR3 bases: TGTGCCAGCAGCGCCTCCGGGACGGTGAATTCACCCCTCCACTTT. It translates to CASSASGTVNSPLHF.

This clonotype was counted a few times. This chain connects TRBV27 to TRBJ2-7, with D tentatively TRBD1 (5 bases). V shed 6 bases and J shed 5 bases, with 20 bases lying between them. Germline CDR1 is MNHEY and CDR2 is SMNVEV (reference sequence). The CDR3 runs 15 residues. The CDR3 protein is CASRETEVGQNEQYF. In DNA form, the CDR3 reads TGTGCCAGCAGAGAGACAGAAGTTGGGCAGAACGAGCAGTACTTC.

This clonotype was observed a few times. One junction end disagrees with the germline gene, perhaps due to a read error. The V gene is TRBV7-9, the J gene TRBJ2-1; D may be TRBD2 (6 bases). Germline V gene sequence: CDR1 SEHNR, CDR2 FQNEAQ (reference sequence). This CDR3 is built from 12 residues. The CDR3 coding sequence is TGTGCCAGCAGCTTAGCCCCTCCTGCGGGAATCTTC. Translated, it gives CASSLAPPAGIF.

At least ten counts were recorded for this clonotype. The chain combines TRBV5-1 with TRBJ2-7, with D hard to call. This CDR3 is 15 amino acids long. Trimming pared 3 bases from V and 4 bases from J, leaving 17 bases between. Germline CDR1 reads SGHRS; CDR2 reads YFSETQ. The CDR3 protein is CASSSVGPWEYEQYF. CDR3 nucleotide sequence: TGCGCCAGCAGCTCGGTAGGACCCTGGGAATACGAGCAGTACTTC.

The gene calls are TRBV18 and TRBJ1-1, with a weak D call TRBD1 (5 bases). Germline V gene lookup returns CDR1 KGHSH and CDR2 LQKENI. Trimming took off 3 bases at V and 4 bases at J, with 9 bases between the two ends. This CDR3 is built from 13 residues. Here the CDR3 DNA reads TGTGCCAGCTCACCTCTGGGGCTCACTGAAGCTTTCTTT. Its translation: CASSPLGLTEAFF.